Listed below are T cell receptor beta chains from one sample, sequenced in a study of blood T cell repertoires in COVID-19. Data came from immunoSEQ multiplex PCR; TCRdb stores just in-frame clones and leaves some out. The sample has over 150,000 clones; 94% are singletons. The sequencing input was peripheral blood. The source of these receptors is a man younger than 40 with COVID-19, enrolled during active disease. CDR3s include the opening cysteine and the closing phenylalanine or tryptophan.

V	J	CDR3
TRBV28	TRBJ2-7	CATGRDPYEFSQYF
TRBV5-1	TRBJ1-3	CASSWDISGNTIYF
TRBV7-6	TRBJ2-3	CASRPPSGGGTDTQYF
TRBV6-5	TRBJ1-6	CASVIATGNSPLHF
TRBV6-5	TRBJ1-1	CASNPGQGESTEAFF
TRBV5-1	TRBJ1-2	CASSSQGRDGYTF
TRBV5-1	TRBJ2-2	CASRSSGQGTGELFF
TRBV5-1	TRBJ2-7	CASSPSPSGGLYEQYF
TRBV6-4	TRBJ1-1	CASRRGPLDTEAFF
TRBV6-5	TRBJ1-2	CASSYSVVGDGYGYTF
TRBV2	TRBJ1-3	CASSYGTPGSSGNTIYF
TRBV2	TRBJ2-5	CASSGPTSGGGETQYF
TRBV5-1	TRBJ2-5	CASSPGAQIGRETQYF
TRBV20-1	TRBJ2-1	CSATEYNEQFF
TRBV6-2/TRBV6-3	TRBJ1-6	CASSYESSYNSPLHF
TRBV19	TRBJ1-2	CASTGLMSKGGYTF
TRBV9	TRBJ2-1	CASSVGTGYNEQFF
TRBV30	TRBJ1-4	CAWSRATNEKLFF
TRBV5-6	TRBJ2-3	CASSTNSDTQYF
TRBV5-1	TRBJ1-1	CASSEQGGFEAFF
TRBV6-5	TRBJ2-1	CASSLPGYNEQFF
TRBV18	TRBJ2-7	CASSPLEEIYEQYF
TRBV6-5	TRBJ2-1	CASGIRESYNEQFF
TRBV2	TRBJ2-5	CASRMQRATQETQYF
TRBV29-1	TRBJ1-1	CSVYRGLNTEAFF
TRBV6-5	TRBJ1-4	CASSYSLTGANEKLFF
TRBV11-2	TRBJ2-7	CASSPTPGFSYEQYF
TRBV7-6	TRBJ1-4	CASSFSSGGALESTNEKLFF
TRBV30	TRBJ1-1	CAWGKTGNTEAFF
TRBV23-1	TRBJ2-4	CASSHPARRNIQYF
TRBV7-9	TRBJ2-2	CASSFRDRVKMTGELFF
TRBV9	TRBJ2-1	CASSGRQSLRPLNNEQFF
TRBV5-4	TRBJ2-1	CASSSASGGPEQFF
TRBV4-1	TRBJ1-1	CASSHQTGLNTEAFF
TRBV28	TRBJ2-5	CASSLQAQETQYF